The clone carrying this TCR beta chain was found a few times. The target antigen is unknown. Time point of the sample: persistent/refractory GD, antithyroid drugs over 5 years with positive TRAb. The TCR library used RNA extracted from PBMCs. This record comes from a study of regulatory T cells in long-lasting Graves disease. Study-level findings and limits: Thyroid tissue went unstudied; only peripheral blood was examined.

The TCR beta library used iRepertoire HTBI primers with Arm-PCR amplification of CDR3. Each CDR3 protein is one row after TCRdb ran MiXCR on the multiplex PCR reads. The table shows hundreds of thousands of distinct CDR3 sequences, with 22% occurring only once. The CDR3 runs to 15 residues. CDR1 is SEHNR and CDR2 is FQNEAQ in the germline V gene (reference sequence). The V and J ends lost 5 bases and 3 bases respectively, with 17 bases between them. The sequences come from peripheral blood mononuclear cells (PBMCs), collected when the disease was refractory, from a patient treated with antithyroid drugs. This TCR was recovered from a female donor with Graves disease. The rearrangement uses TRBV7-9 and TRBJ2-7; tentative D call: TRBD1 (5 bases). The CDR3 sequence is CASSLSYGQGYEQYF. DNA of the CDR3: TGTGCCAGCAGCCTCTCCTATGGGCAGGGCTACGAGCAGTACTTC.